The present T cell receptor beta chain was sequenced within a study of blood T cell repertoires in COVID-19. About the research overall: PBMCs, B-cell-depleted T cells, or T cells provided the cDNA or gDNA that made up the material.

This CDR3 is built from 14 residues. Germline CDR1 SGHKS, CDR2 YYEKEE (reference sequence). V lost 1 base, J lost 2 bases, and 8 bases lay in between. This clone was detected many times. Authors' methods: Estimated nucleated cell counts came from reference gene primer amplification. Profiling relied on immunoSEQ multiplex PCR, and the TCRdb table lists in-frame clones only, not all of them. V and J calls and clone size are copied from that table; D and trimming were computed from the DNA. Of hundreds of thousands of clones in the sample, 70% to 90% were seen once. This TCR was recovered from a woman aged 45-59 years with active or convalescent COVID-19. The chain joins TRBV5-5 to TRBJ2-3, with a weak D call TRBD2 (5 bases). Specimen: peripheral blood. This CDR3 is CASSLLLDTDTQYF. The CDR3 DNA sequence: TGTGCCAGCAGCTTGTTACTAGACACAGATACGCAGTATTTT.